This entry is about one T cell receptor (beta chain). These data come from a study of blood T cell repertoires in COVID-19. Study in general: The samples span acute and convalescent COVID-19 from the United States, Italy and Spain.

All enrollees were about 18 to 95 years old and from about 25 US areas. Participants were placed into cohorts based on the clinical history they reported. Study processing details: Using reference gene primer amplification, nucleated cell counts were estimated. Assay used: immunoSEQ multiplex PCR; TCRdb lists only in-frame clones, some missing. That table furnishes V, J and clone size, whereas the DNA furnished D and trimming. The sample lists some 180,000 clones, roughly 80% occurring once. This receptor was identified in a man between 60 and 75 years old who had been exposed to COVID-19. What was sequenced was PBMCs or T cells enriched from blood (not recorded which).

The CDR3 DNA is TGTGCCACCAGCTTCTCTAGCGGGAAACAAGAGACCCAGTACTTC. Translating it yields CATSFSSGKQETQYF. V gene TRBV15 combines with J gene TRBJ2-5; 9 positions agree with TRBD2. The CDR3 sequence is 15 residues long. CDR1 is LNHNV and CDR2 is YYDKDF in the germline V gene (reference sequence). The ends lost 5 bases at V and 2 bases at J; junction bases unmatched: 6.